This T cell receptor beta chain stems from a study of glioma-infiltrating T cells after dendritic cell vaccination. Sequencing was performed with immunoSEQ multiplex PCR; in TCRdb, only in-frame clones are kept and a portion is missing. The sample has about 65,000 clones, around nine tenths seen once. Stated time point: after dendritic cell vaccination, including at tumor progression/relapse. V was pared by 4 bases and J by 3 bases, with 3 bases between. The germline CDR1 and CDR2 sequences are SGDLS and YYNGEE. There are 11 residues in the CDR3. The sequence came from a human donor with glioblastoma. The V call is TRBV9, the J call TRBJ2-3; D is ambiguous. The source material was blood, sampled after dendritic cell vaccination. CDR3 sequence: CASSRTDTQYF. CDR3 DNA: TGTGCCAGCAGCCGGACAGATACGCAGTATTTT.